This passage covers 18 T cell receptor beta chains from one sample sequenced in a study of T-cell memory formation after mild COVID-19. TCRdb ran MiXCR on the 5' RACE reads and lists one entry per CDR3 protein. The sample lists hundreds of thousands of distinct CDR3 sequences; around 15% were seen once. Sequencing was performed on PBMCs or a T cell subset sorted from them (not recorded which). All receptors derive from a man aged 18 to 29 who had mild COVID-19 (a few samples of this study predate the infection). Cell type and time point are not known.

The chain recombines TRBV3-1 with TRBJ1-5; no reliable D call. CDR1 and CDR2 from the germline V gene are LGHDT and YNNKEL (reference sequence). The CDR3 has 15 residues. The ends were cut back, 1 base at V and 3 bases at J, with 10 bases in the middle. The CDR3 protein is CASSQGQANNQPQHF. CDR3 bases: TGTGCCAGCAGCCAAGGGCAGGCAAACAATCAGCCCCAGCATTTT.

Only a few counts were recorded for this clonotype. A much larger clone lies a single base off, so this may be a read error. The CDR3 DNA follows: TGCGCCAGCAGATTGGGCGCGGGAAAATCCCCAGCCCTAAGCTTC. Encoded protein: CASRLGAGKSPALSF. The rearrangement joins TRBV5-1 to TRBJ2-1; weak D call: TRBD2 (6 bases). The germline V gene encodes CDR1 SGHRS and CDR2 YFSETQ. The CDR3 runs 15 residues. Supplemented by reference TRBV5-1 and TRBJ2-1, the full variable domain reads KAGVTQTPRYLIKTRGQQVTLSCSPISGHRSVSWYQQTPGQGLQFLFEYFSETQRNKGNFPGRFSGRQFSNSRSEMNVSTLELGDSALYLCASRLGAGKSPALSFGPGTRLTVL.

This clonotype was counted between two and nine times. The chain joins TRBV5-1 to TRBJ2-7; 9 bases map to TRBD2. The CDR3 has 16 amino acids. Germline assignment: CDR1 SGHRS and CDR2 YFSETQ. V trimming: 0 bases; J trimming: 3 bases; junction bases outside the gene matches: 7. CDR3 nucleotides: TGCGCCAGCAGCTTGGAAATAGCGGGGGCCCTCTACGAGCAGTACTTC. It is translated as CASSLEIAGALYEQYF.

The chain is built from TRBV6-6 and TRBJ1-2; a possible D gene is TRBD1 (6 bases). In germline, CDR1 is MNHNY, CDR2 SVGAGI (reference sequence). This CDR3 has 13 residues. V shed 5 bases and J shed 7 bases, with 14 bases lying between them. The CDR3 protein is CASSEQGAPGYTF. DNA for the CDR3: TGTGCCAGCAGTGAACAGGGTGCTCCTGGCTACACCTTC.

This clonotype has a handful of counts. CDR3 sequence (DNA): TGTGCCAGCACCTTACCGGGTATGGATTCACCCCTCCACTTT. Translating it yields CASTLPGMDSPLHF. The gene calls are TRBV6-2 or TRBV6-3 and TRBJ1-6, with D uncertain. CDR1 and CDR2 (germline): MNHEY, SVGEGT. The CDR3 is made up of 14 amino acids. The germline V and J ends were trimmed by 7 bases and 8 bases, with 15 bases remaining between them.

The V gene is TRBV7-2, the J gene TRBJ2-1; TRBD1 might be the D (6 bases). The V end lost 5 bases, the J end lost 8 bases, and 10 bases lay between the germline ends. The CDR3 spans 12 residues. Looked up from germline, CDR1 is SGHTA and CDR2 is FQGNSA. The CDR3 region is CASSIQGYEQFF. The CDR3 DNA is TGTGCCAGCAGCATCCAGGGGTATGAGCAGTTCTTC.

The chain recombines TRBV7-2 with TRBJ2-1; 9 bases line up with TRBD1. CDR1 and CDR2 from the germline V gene are SGHTA and FQGNSA. The CDR3 is 17 residues long. V shed 2 bases and J 8 bases; nucleotides not matched to a gene: 13. The CDR3 spells CASSLRRPGQGRHEQFF. CDR3 bases: TGTGCCAGCAGCTTACGCCGACCAGGACAGGGGCGCCATGAGCAGTTCTTC.

The rearrangement joins TRBV12-5 to TRBJ1-5, with D maybe TRBD1 (5 bases). Germline CDR1 reads LGHNT; CDR2 reads FRNRAP. V lost 0 bases to trimming and J lost 2 bases, with 20 bases between them. The CDR3 sequence is 19 residues long. This CDR3 reads CASGLVSRGLRVGNQPQHF. In nucleotides, the CDR3 is TGTGCTAGTGGTTTGGTAAGCCGGGGCCTCCGGGTGGGCAATCAGCCCCAGCATTTT.

This clonotype was counted between two and nine times. The rearrangement uses TRBV20-1 and TRBJ2-7; D assignment may be TRBD1 or TRBD2 (6 bases each). This CDR3 region has 15 residues. Germline V gene lookup returns CDR1 DFQATT and CDR2 SNEGSKA (reference sequence). V gave up 0 bases and J gave up 4 bases, with 16 bases separating them. DNA of the CDR3: TGCAGTGCTAGAGATCGACGGGGGCTCGCGTACGAGCAGTACGTC. Translated: CSARDRRGLAYEQYV.

V gene TRBV6-5 combines with J gene TRBJ2-7; no definite D call. This CDR3 comprises 12 residues. CDR1 is MNHEY, CDR2 SVGAGI, per germline. Trimming took off 2 bases at V and 3 bases at J, with 5 bases between the two ends. This CDR3 reads CASSYPGYEQYF. As DNA, the CDR3 is TGTGCCAGCAGTTACCCGGGCTACGAGCAGTACTTC.

This clonotype was counted a few times. The V call is TRBV30, the J call TRBJ1-6, with TRBD1 identical over 8 bases. The CDR3 is 13 residues long. Germline loops: CDR1 GTSNPN, CDR2 SVGIG (reference sequence). Trimming took 6 bases from V and 7 from J; bases not matched to a gene: 5. The CDR3 here is CACSDRGNSPLHF. The DNA for the CDR3 is TGTGCCTGCTCAGACAGGGGAAATTCACCCCTCCACTTT.

This clonotype has at least ten counts. The J gene is TRBJ1-1, the V gene TRBV5-1; no definite D call. The length of the CDR3 is 15 residues. CDR1 is SGHRS, CDR2 YFSETQ, per germline. V lost 0 bases, J lost 2 bases, and 11 bases lay in between. As DNA, the CDR3 is TGCGCCAGCAGCTTGGGGTGGGCGCCAAACACTGAAGCTTTCTTT. Translation: CASSLGWAPNTEAFF.

The chain employs TRBV27 and TRBJ2-7; D possibly corresponds to TRBD2 (6 bases). Trimming pared 4 bases from V and 6 bases from J, leaving 13 bases between. The CDR3 covers 13 residues. Germline CDR1 is MNHEY and CDR2 is SMNVEV (reference sequence). As DNA, the CDR3 is TGTGCCAGCAGTTCCCGGGGGTACGGCGAGCAGTACTTC. It codes for CASSSRGYGEQYF.

This clonotype has more than one count but fewer than ten. The chain is built from TRBV5-1 and TRBJ1-2; 7 bases are shared with TRBD1. Per germline, CDR1 SGHRS and CDR2 YFSETQ. V lost 0 bases and J lost 8; bases outside the gene matches: 7. The CDR3 totals 14 residues. DNA of the CDR3: TGCGCCAGCAGCTTGGGACAGGGTTCTGAAGGCTACACCTTC. Translating it yields CASSLGQGSEGYTF.

Only a few counts were recorded for this clonotype. The chain uses TRBV7-6 and TRBJ1-6; maybe TRBD1 (6 bases). This CDR3 has 13 residues. Per the germline V gene, CDR1 is SGHVS and CDR2 is FNYEAQ. With 5 bases removed from V and 7 bases from J, the gap between germline ends came to 9 bases. The CDR3 here is CASSGTLNSPLHF. In DNA, the CDR3 is TGTGCCAGCAGCGGGACACTAAATTCACCCCTCCACTTT.

The chain couples TRBV19 to TRBJ1-1; no definite D call. The germline V gene encodes CDR1 LNHDA and CDR2 SQIVND (reference sequence). The CDR3 loop spans 12 amino acids. Trimming took off 5 bases at V and 6 bases at J, with 10 bases between the two ends. The DNA for the CDR3 is TGTGCCAGTAGTCGCAGGATATCTGAAGCTTTCTTT. As protein: CASSRRISEAFF.

This clonotype was seen a few times. The chain employs TRBV3-1 and TRBJ2-1; 9 nucleotides match TRBD2. Germline lookup yields CDR1 LGHDT and CDR2 YNNKEL (reference sequence). The CDR3 loop spans 16 amino acids. J was trimmed by 8 bases and V by 4 bases; bases with no gene match: 12. The CDR3 DNA sequence: TGTGCCAGCAGCCCCACCGGGAAGCGGGGGGACCATGAGCAGTTCTTC. As protein: CASSPTGKRGDHEQFF.

This clonotype appeared a single time. The chain is built from TRBV4-3 and TRBJ1-2; perhaps TRBD1 as D (5 bases). The CDR3 covers 15 residues. Trimming cost V 1 base and J 4 bases, with 13 bases left between them. In germline, CDR1 is LGHNA, CDR2 YSLEER. CDR3 DNA: TGCGCCAGCAGCCAAGTCGGGGCCAGGTTCTATGGCTACACCTTC. It codes for CASSQVGARFYGYTF.